This T cell receptor beta chain was profiled in a study of blood T cell repertoires in COVID-19. Some clones are missing from TCRdb's copy, which holds only in-frame ones; the method was immunoSEQ multiplex PCR. Here the sample spans approximately 360,000 clones, roughly 90% being singletons. Sequenced input: peripheral blood. The TCR sequence derives from a man in his late teens or twenties with active or convalescent COVID-19.

The CDR3 DNA reads TGTGCCAGTAGTGCGCCAGGACAGAGCACCGGGGAGCTGTTTTTT. Its translation: CASSAPGQSTGELFF. This sequence joins TRBV19 and TRBJ2-2, with D tentatively TRBD1 (6 bases). This CDR3 comprises 15 residues. Trimming pared 5 bases from V and 4 bases from J, leaving 14 bases between. Per germline, CDR1 LNHDA and CDR2 SQIVND (reference sequence). The full variable domain, rest sourced from reference TRBV19 and TRBJ2-2, is DGGITQSPKYLFRKEGQNVTLSCEQNLNHDAMYWYRQDPGQGLRLIYYSQIVNDFQKGDIAEGYSVSREKKESFPLTVTSAQKNPTAFYLCASSAPGQSTGELFFGEGSRLTVL.